The 15 T cell receptor beta chains below all came from one sample that was sequenced in a study of vaccination and CD4 T cells after COVID-19. Scientists ran DNA taken from cultured CD4+ T cells through the Oncomine TCR Beta short-read assay for sequencing. TCRdb reanalysed the PCR reads using MiXCR and keeps one entry per CDR3 protein. The sample has 15,000 to 20,000 distinct CDR3 sequences, approximately 40% seen once; the top ten hold around 8%. Antigens of these TCRs are unknown. This sample's treatment: roughly 10-day PBMC culture with coronavirus spike peptide pools or control peptides (ViraFEST assay). The sequenced sample consisted of CD4+ T cells from blood, cultured in vitro. These receptor sequences come from a human donor who had recovered from COVID-19.

The chain combines TRBV4-1 with TRBJ1-5, with 7 bases that match TRBD1. Germline V lookup: CDR1 MGHRA, CDR2 YSYEKL. Trimming took 3 bases from V and 6 from J; bases not matched to a gene: 11. The CDR3 contains 16 residues. The CDR3 DNA reads TGCGCCAGCAGCCAGCCACAGGGGTTGAGCGCTCAGCCCCAGCATTTT. Translating it yields CASSQPQGLSAQPQHF.

This clonotype has more than one count but fewer than ten. V is TRBV6-1 and J is TRBJ1-5; the match to TRBD1 covers 7 bases. Germline V gene data show CDR1 as MNHNS and CDR2 as SASEGT. The CDR3 runs to 14 residues. Trimming took 7 bases from V and 4 from J; bases not matched to a gene: 7. The CDR3 sequence is CASIWRQGNQPQHF. Here the CDR3 DNA reads TGTGCCAGCATCTGGAGACAGGGTAATCAGCCCCAGCATTTT.

The chain is built from TRBV30 and TRBJ1-5; 8 bases line up with TRBD1. The CDR3 length is 15 residues. Losses at the gene ends were 2 bases for V and 0 bases for J; bases not matched to a gene: 3. Germline V gene sequence: CDR1 GTSNPN, CDR2 SVGIG (reference sequence). For the CDR3, the DNA is TGTGCCTGGAGTACAGGGGGAGATAGCAATCAGCCCCAGCATTTT. This gives the protein CAWSTGGDSNQPQHF.

This clonotype was detected a few times. The chain employs TRBV20-1 and TRBJ2-1; 15 bases align to TRBD2. This CDR3 contains 17 residues. With 6 bases clipped from V and 3 bases from J, the junction kept 9 bases outside the gene matches. In germline, CDR1 is DFQATT, CDR2 SNEGSKA (reference sequence). In DNA form, the CDR3 reads TGCAGTGCACCCGGGACTAGCGGGAGGCAAAACTACAATGAGCAGTTCTTC. Amino acid sequence: CSAPGTSGRQNYNEQFF.

J is TRBJ1-5 and V is TRBV20-1; 7 bases are shared with TRBD1. With V trimmed by 6 bases and J by 0 bases, 8 bases remained unmatched. CDR1 and CDR2 (germline): DFQATT, SNEGSKA (reference sequence). The CDR3 covers 15 residues. The CDR3 nucleotides are TGCAGTGCGGCACAGGGGTCAACTAGCAATCAGCCCCAGCATTTT. Amino acids: CSAAQGSTSNQPQHF.

The CDR3 nucleotides read TGTGCCAGCCTCGAGGGGTACAGTTATGGCTACACCTTC. It translates to CASLEGYSYGYTF. The chain combines TRBV27 with TRBJ1-2, with a weak D call TRBD1 (5 bases). The germline V gene encodes CDR1 MNHEY and CDR2 SMNVEV (reference sequence). V dropped 8 bases and J dropped 5 bases, with 15 bases sitting between them. The CDR3 has 13 amino acids.

The rearrangement joins TRBV20-1 to TRBJ2-2; 9 bases fit TRBD1. Per germline, CDR1 DFQATT and CDR2 SNEGSKA (reference sequence). Trimming took 0 bases from V and 4 from J; bases not matched to a gene: 9. There are 17 residues in the CDR3. Here the CDR3 DNA reads TGCAGTGCTAGAGACGCCGGACAGGGGTCGATCACCGGGGAGCTGTTTTTT. Its protein product is CSARDAGQGSITGELFF.

The table lists this clonotype with a few counts. The CDR3 DNA sequence: TGCAGTGCTAGCCTAGCAGGGGGCTACACCTTC. Translation: CSASLAGGYTF. The rearrangement uses TRBV20-1 and TRBJ1-2, with a weak D call TRBD1 (5 bases). Deletions cut 3 bases from V and 8 bases from J, with 10 bases between. The CDR3 totals 11 residues. Germline CDR1 DFQATT, CDR2 SNEGSKA (reference sequence).

This chain joins TRBV20-1 and TRBJ1-6; 12 bases align to TRBD1. J lost 8 bases, V lost 3 bases, and 2 bases had no gene match. The germline V gene encodes CDR1 DFQATT and CDR2 SNEGSKA (reference sequence). The CDR3 is 14 residues long. CDR3 region: CSARGQGAYSPLHF. CDR3 sequence (DNA): TGCAGTGCTAGGGGACAGGGGGCTTATTCACCCCTCCACTTT.

The V call is TRBV5-6, the J call TRBJ2-7; 11 bases line up with TRBD1. Trimming removed 1 base from V and 3 bases from J; junction bases left unmatched: 6. This CDR3 contains 16 residues. The germline V gene encodes CDR1 SGHDT and CDR2 YYEEEE. CDR3 coding DNA: TGTGCCAGCAGCTTGCCGGACAGGGGGCCCATCTACGAGCAGTACTTC. This codes for CASSLPDRGPIYEQYF.

This chain links TRBV19 with TRBJ2-1; 9 bases agree with TRBD1. The CDR3 has 13 amino acids. Trimming at V came to 5 bases and at J to 8 bases, leaving 4 bases not matched to a gene. CDR1 is LNHDA and CDR2 is SQIVND in the germline V gene (reference sequence). The CDR3 DNA follows: TGTGCCAGTAGTGATGACAGGGGGGATGAGCAGTTCTTC. It codes for CASSDDRGDEQFF.

V usage is TRBV20-1 and J usage is TRBJ1-5; no reliable D call. V shed 3 bases and J shed 0 bases, with 6 bases lying between them. Germline CDR1 DFQATT, CDR2 SNEGSKA (reference sequence). This CDR3 has 13 residues. The CDR3 loop is CSASISSNQPQHF. The CDR3 region has the DNA TGCAGTGCTAGTATAAGTAGCAATCAGCCCCAGCATTTT.

The J gene is TRBJ2-2, the V gene TRBV12-5; D is unclear. The CDR3 has 11 residues. V lost 6 bases to trimming and J lost 1 base, with 0 bases between them. The V gene's germline CDR1 is LGHNT and CDR2 FRNRAP. As DNA, the CDR3 is TGTGCTAGTGGGAACACCGGGGAGCTGTTTTTT. Translated, it gives CASGNTGELFF.

This clonotype was seen more than once but under ten times. CDR3 sequence reads: CASRQGYNEQFF. The CDR3 DNA is TGTGCCAGCAGACAGGGCTACAATGAGCAGTTCTTC. This rearrangement joins TRBV12-1 to TRBJ2-1; the DNA was not used to check the table's D call, TRBD1. TRBV12-1 represents a pseudogene. The CDR3 is 12 amino acids.

This clonotype qualifies as medium-sized (0.01 to 0.1%). Its ends do not fully match the called genes, so a read error is possible. The J gene is TRBJ1-1, the V gene TRBV27; D perhaps matches TRBD1 (5 bases). Germline V CDR1 and CDR2: MNHEY, SMNVEV (reference sequence). There are 13 residues in the CDR3. The CDR3: CASSQQGNTEAFF. The CDR3 bases are TGCGCCAGCAGCCAGCAGGGAAACACTGAAGCTTTCTTT.